The clone carrying this T cell receptor beta chain was seen repeatedly, ten times or more. The ends were cut back, 0 bases at V and 2 bases at J, with 14 bases in the middle. Per the germline V gene, CDR1 is SGHDT and CDR2 is YYEEEE. This CDR3 spans 16 amino acids. The PCR ran on 60 Vbeta and 13 Jbeta primers. Libraries were prepared by immunoSEQ multiplex PCR; TCRdb keeps only in-frame clonotypes and omits some of them. The data contain over 150,000 clones, around 64% of them seen just once; the ten biggest clones take up around 2.8%. The sample belongs to a study of cytomegalovirus exposure and HLA in healthy donors. Study overall: Roughly 85 million unique TCRs from HLA-typed donors made up an early data release.

Material for sequencing was PBMCs. The chain combines TRBV5-6 with TRBJ1-1; D may be TRBD1 (6 bases). This receptor was identified in a woman aged 30 to 39 in good health and CMV-seronegative. CDR3: CASSLAPTGLNTEAFF. Written as DNA, the CDR3 is TGTGCCAGCAGCTTGGCCCCGACAGGCCTCAACACTGAAGCTTTCTTT.